This entry lists 25 T cell receptor beta chains sequenced from one sample in a study of T cells in women clearing cervical HPV infection. TCRdb's copy holds only in-frame clones and misses some; the assay was immunoSEQ multiplex PCR. The specimen's table records roughly 48,000 clones. Sequences were obtained from blood buffy coat. These receptors were taken from a woman aged 18 to 75 with a cervical HPV16 infection that either progressed to CIN3+ or cleared (not recorded which).

CDR3 sequence: CSAYVVGGGAFIEQFF. The covered CDR3 bases are TGCAGTGCCTATGTGGTTGGCGGGGGGGCCTTTATTGAG. The chain links TRBV20-1 to TRBJ2-1; 9 bases match TRBD2. The read terminates 3 residues before the CDR3 end, so the remaining end is supplied by the germline J gene. Germline V gives CDR1 DFQATT, CDR2 SNEGSKA (reference sequence). The CDR3 has 16 amino acids. Losses at the gene ends were 6 bases for V and 9 bases for J; bases not matched to a gene: 18.

Worth noting for this clone: With the read ending 3 residues before the CDR3 end, the germline J gene is used to fill in that end. This chain uses TRBV12-3 or TRBV12-4 with TRBJ2-7; no clear D. This CDR3 is built from 11 residues. Between the trimmed V and J ends, which lost 7 bases and 0 bases, there was a span of 4 bases. The CDR3 region is CASTGSYEQYF. CDR3 DNA, as far as it was read: TGTGCCAGCACCGGCTCCTACGAG.

A remark on this clone: The CDR3 end is not reached by the read, which stops 3 residues before it; the germline J gene fills it in. The gene calls are TRBV2 and TRBJ2-5; 9 bases map to TRBD1. V lost 6 bases and J lost 2; bases outside the gene matches: 7. Per germline, CDR1 SNHLY and CDR2 FYNNEI. The CDR3 totals 15 residues. The CDR3 protein is CASSADRGRQETQYF. CDR3 DNA, as far as it was read: TGTGCCAGCAGCGCGGACAGGGGTCGGCAAGAGACC. Full variable domain (rest looked up from reference TRBV2 and TRBJ2-5): EPEVTQTPSHQVTQMGQEVILRCVPISNHLYFYWYRQILGQKVEFLVSFYNNEISEKSEIFDDQFSVERPDGSNFTLKIRSTKLEDSAMYFCASSADRGRQETQYFGPGTRLLVL.

Details on this clone: The CDR3 is cut off 3 residues early in the read; its end comes from the germline J gene. This chain connects TRBV27 to TRBJ1-6; D is unclear. The V gene's germline CDR1 is MNHEY and CDR2 SMNVEV (reference sequence). This CDR3 comprises 14 residues. Trimming took 6 bases from V and 8 from J, leaving 14 bases between them. The CDR3 DNA, read in part, is TGTGCCAGCAGCATCGGACTGTTGGATTCACCC. Its translation: CASSIGLLDSP. The whole CDR3 sequence reads CASSIGLLDSPLHF.

On this clone: The read ends 3 residues early relative to the CDR3; the germline J gene fills the gap. The chain uses TRBV7-9 and TRBJ2-3, with 7 bases fitting TRBD1. The CDR3 totals 14 residues. The germline gives CDR1 SEHNR, CDR2 FQNEAQ (reference sequence). V lost 5 bases and J lost 4; bases outside the gene matches: 6. The part of the CDR3 DNA that was read is TGTGCCAGCAGCCAGAGGGGGCAGGCAGATACG. Residues: CASSQRGQADT. The complete CDR3 protein is CASSQRGQADTQYF.

A word on this clone: The read terminates 3 residues before the CDR3 end, so the remaining end is supplied by the germline J gene. The chain uses TRBV28 and TRBJ2-1; D gene ambiguous. Trimming removed 8 bases at V and 7 bases at J, with 21 bases between. Germline CDR1 and CDR2: MDHEN and SYDVKM. The CDR3 is made up of 15 amino acids. CDR3 amino acids: CASLTSVFLENEQFF. The part of the CDR3 DNA that was read is TGTGCCAGCCTAACCTCAGTTTTTCTAGAGAATGAG.

CDR3 bases read: TGTGCCAGCAGTTTTTCGTGGGGCGACAGGACTAATGAAAAA. Amino acid sequence: CASSFSWGDRTNEK. The whole CDR3 sequence is CASSFSWGDRTNEKLFF. J is TRBJ1-4 and V is TRBV28, with D possibly being TRBD1 (6 bases). The CDR3 goes on 3 residues after the read ends, and that part is filled in from the germline J gene. Trimming removed 3 bases from V and 2 bases from J, with 16 bases in between. The CDR3 has 17 residues. Germline CDR1 reads MDHEN; CDR2 reads SYDVKM.

Regarding this clone: The junction shows a germline mismatch at one end, possibly a read error. The CDR3 end lies 3 residues beyond the end of the read and is filled in from the germline J gene. The chain is built from TRBV20-1 and TRBJ1-5; D is unresolved. This CDR3 contains 12 residues. The germline V gene has CDR1 DFQATT and CDR2 SNEGSKA (reference sequence). The DNA read from the CDR3 is TGCAGTGCTGGAGACCTCAATCAGCCC. Residues: CSAGDLNQP. The entire CDR3 reads CSAGDLNQPQHF.

CDR3: CASSLAGGSNQPQHF. CDR3 bases read: TGCGCCAGCAGCTTGGCAGGGGGTAGCAATCAGCCC. This chain connects TRBV5-1 to TRBJ1-5, with TRBD1 identical over 7 bases. The read falls 3 residues short of the CDR3 end, and the missing part is taken from the germline J gene. Per the germline V gene, CDR1 is SGHRS and CDR2 is YFSETQ. V gave up 0 bases and J gave up 0 bases; unmatched junction bases: 0. The CDR3 is 15 residues long.

Points on this clone: The CDR3 end lies 3 residues beyond the end of the read and is filled in from the germline J gene. The chain has TRBV20-1 and TRBJ2-3; 11 bases are a match to TRBD2. CDR1 and CDR2 (germline): DFQATT, SNEGSKA (reference sequence). The CDR3 consists of 12 residues. CDR3 amino acids: CSARVAGGAQYF. The sequenced CDR3 bases are TGCAGTGCTAGAGTAGCGGGAGGGGCG.

In the case of this clone: The missing CDR3 end, 3 residues past where the read stops, is filled in from the germline J gene. This chain links TRBV5-5 with TRBJ1-2; the D gene is possibly TRBD1 (6 bases). Germline V CDR1 and CDR2: SGHKS, YYEKEE (reference sequence). CDR3 length equals 13 residues. This CDR3 is CASGTHQVGGYTF. The sequenced CDR3 bases are TGTGCCAGCGGGACACATCAGGTCGGAGGC.

Turning to this clone: The sequenced fragment ends 3 residues before the CDR3 boundary, so the rest is inferred from the germline J gene. J is TRBJ2-1 and V is TRBV30; a possible D gene is TRBD1 (6 bases). Per the germline V gene, CDR1 is GTSNPN and CDR2 is SVGIG (reference sequence). This CDR3 has 13 residues. V was cut by 3 bases and J by 7 bases, with 13 bases left in between. Here the CDR3 reads CAWRPTGSNEQFF. The DNA read from the CDR3 is TGTGCCTGGAGACCCACAGGGAGTAATGAG.

Turning to this clone: The sequence runs out 3 residues before the end of the CDR3; the remainder is reconstructed from the germline J gene. J is TRBJ2-5 and V is TRBV4-2, with a weak D call TRBD2 (7 bases). V lost 1 base and J lost 5, with 11 bases in between. This CDR3 spans 14 amino acids. Germline assignment: CDR1 LGHNA and CDR2 YNFKEQ. The part of the CDR3 DNA that was read is TGTGCCAGCAGCCAAGGTCGCGGGGGCGAGACC. It is translated as CASSQGRGGET. The CDR3 reads in full as CASSQGRGGETQYF.

A word on this clone: The read halts 3 residues ahead of the CDR3 end, with the missing end drawn from the germline J gene. The chain employs TRBV4-1 and TRBJ1-4, with TRBD1 matching 7 bases. Germline-derived CDR1 and CDR2 are MGHRA and YSYEKL. The ends lost 0 bases at V and 3 bases at J; junction bases unmatched: 4. The CDR3 covers 16 residues. CDR3 DNA, as far as it was read: TGCGCCAGCAGCCAAGAAGCTACAGGGGCTAATGAAAAA. Its protein product is CASSQEATGANEK. The entire CDR3 is CASSQEATGANEKLFF.

About this clone itself: The read ends 3 residues shy of where the CDR3 ends; the end is completed using the germline J gene. The rearrangement uses TRBV19 and TRBJ2-3; 9 nucleotides match TRBD2. With V trimmed by 6 bases and J by 6 bases, 7 bases remained unmatched. Germline V gene lookup returns CDR1 LNHDA and CDR2 SQIVND (reference sequence). CDR3 length: 14 residues. The sequenced part of the CDR3 DNA is TGTGCCAGTAGGCCTAGCGGGGTCGGGGATACG. As protein: CASRPSGVGDT. The full CDR3 reads CASRPSGVGDTQYF.

Notes on this clone: Read coverage stops 3 residues before the CDR3 terminus; the germline J gene supplies the remainder. The gene calls are TRBV7-9 and TRBJ2-1; 9 nucleotides align to TRBD2. Germline values: CDR1 SEHNR, CDR2 FQNEAQ (reference sequence). Trimming cost V 1 base and J 6 bases; bases outside gene matches: 4. The CDR3 has 15 amino acids. The sequenced CDR3 bases are TGTGCCAGCAGCTTAGGGGGGACTAGCTTCAATGAG. It is translated as CASSLGGTSFNE. The whole CDR3 is CASSLGGTSFNEQFF.

About this clone: The sequence runs out 3 residues before the end of the CDR3; the remainder is reconstructed from the germline J gene. V is TRBV19 and J is TRBJ2-1, with a possible D match to TRBD1 (6 bases). The germline V gene encodes CDR1 LNHDA and CDR2 SQIVND (reference sequence). The CDR3 spans 12 residues. The germline V and J ends were trimmed by 5 bases and 9 bases, with 11 bases remaining between them. This chain's CDR3 is CASSQLQGEQFF. The covered CDR3 bases are TGTGCCAGTAGTCAACTACAGGGTGAG.

With regard to this clone: The read ends 3 residues before the CDR3 terminus; that terminus is restored from the germline J gene. This sequence joins TRBV20-1 and TRBJ1-1, with 9 bases lining up with TRBD1. Trimming removed 5 bases from V and 5 bases from J; junction bases left unmatched: 9. The CDR3 extends over 14 amino acids. Germline lookup yields CDR1 DFQATT and CDR2 SNEGSKA (reference sequence). This CDR3 is CSAPGGQGQTEAFF. The DNA read from the CDR3 is TGCAGTGCTCCCGGGGGACAGGGCCAGACTGAA.

As concerns this clone: The DNA ends 3 residues before the CDR3 does, and the rest of the CDR3 is filled in from the germline J gene. The J gene is TRBJ2-5, the V gene TRBV29-1, with 10 bases fitting TRBD2. V lost 6 bases and J lost 2; bases outside the gene matches: 9. The germline gives CDR1 SQVTM, CDR2 ANQGSEA. The CDR3 length is 15 residues. CDR3 DNA, as far as it was read: TGCAGCGTAGGCCGACTAGCGGGTTTACAAGAGACC. It encodes CSVGRLAGLQET. The whole CDR3 reads CSVGRLAGLQETQYF.

As regards this clone: The read comes to an end 3 residues before the CDR3 does, leaving the germline J gene to fill in the end. The gene calls are TRBV4-2 and TRBJ1-4, with a tentative D call TRBD1 (5 bases). The CDR3 consists of 14 residues. Trimming took 2 bases from V and 10 from J, leaving 14 bases between them. Germline V CDR1 and CDR2: LGHNA, YNFKEQ. Partial CDR3 DNA: TGTGCCAGCAGCCAATCCCGGGACTACACAAAA. This translates into CASSQSRDYTK. The entire CDR3 reads CASSQSRDYTKLFF.

In the case of this clone: The read terminates 3 residues ahead of where the CDR3 ends, so the germline J gene completes it. The chain links TRBV28 to TRBJ1-5; D is ambiguous. Trimming cost V 7 bases and J 0 bases, with 13 bases left between them. The CDR3 covers 15 residues. Per the germline V gene, CDR1 is MDHEN and CDR2 is SYDVKM. The DNA read from the CDR3 is TGTGCCAGCACCACCCCGCGGAATAGCAATCAGCCC. Translated: CASTTPRNSNQP. The whole CDR3 protein is CASTTPRNSNQPQHF.

A remark on this clone: The missing CDR3 end, 3 residues past where the read stops, is filled in from the germline J gene. This sequence joins TRBV6-4 and TRBJ2-1; 9 bases align to TRBD1. The CDR3 extends over 15 amino acids. Trimming cost V 6 bases and J 4 bases; bases outside gene matches: 7. CDR1 and CDR2 (germline): MRHNA, SNTAGT. Partial CDR3 DNA: TGTGCCAGCAGCATGCGAGGGACAGGGTACAATGAG. Translating gives CASSMRGTGYNE. The entire CDR3 protein reads CASSMRGTGYNEQFF.

A remark on this clone: The DNA ends 3 residues before the CDR3 does, and the rest of the CDR3 is filled in from the germline J gene. The chain employs TRBV11-2 and TRBJ1-2, with D perhaps matching TRBD1 (6 bases). The V gene lost 7 bases and the J gene lost 3 bases, with 18 bases spanning the gap. Germline V CDR1 and CDR2: SGHAT, FQNNGV. The CDR3 sequence is 15 residues long. CDR3 bases read: TGTGCCAGCACCCCGGACAGTGGCATTGACTATGGC. Amino acids: CASTPDSGIDYG. The full CDR3 reads CASTPDSGIDYGYTF. The full variable domain, rest sourced from reference TRBV11-2 and TRBJ1-2, is EAGVAQSPRYKIIEKRQSVAFWCNPISGHATLYWYQQILGQGPKLLIQFQNNGVVDDSQLPKDRFSAERLKGVDSTLKIQPAKLEDSAVYLCASTPDSGIDYGYTFGSGTRLTVV.

Note on this clone: The read ends 3 residues before the CDR3 terminus; that terminus is restored from the germline J gene. The V call is TRBV12-3 or TRBV12-4, the J call TRBJ2-7, with D possibly TRBD2 on 5 matching bases. V was pared by 6 bases and J by 4 bases, with 10 bases between. The CDR3 totals 12 residues. Partial CDR3 DNA: TGTGCCAGCAGCCAACCGGGGTACGAG. This codes for CASSQPGYE. The entire CDR3 is CASSQPGYEQYF.

The DNA read from the CDR3 is TGCGCCAGCAGCTTATCCACAGGGCTGGCCGGGGAG. It yields the protein CASSLSTGLAGE. The CDR3, in full, reads CASSLSTGLAGELFF. The rearrangement joins TRBV5-1 to TRBJ2-2, with D maybe TRBD1 (6 bases). The read stops 3 residues short of the end of the CDR3; the missing end is completed from the germline J gene. The V and J ends lost 2 bases and 6 bases respectively, with 14 bases between them. There are 15 residues in the CDR3. In germline, CDR1 is SGHRS, CDR2 YFSETQ. The full variable domain, rest sourced from reference TRBV5-1 and TRBJ2-2, is KAGVTQTPRYLIKTRGQQVTLSCSPISGHRSVSWYQQTPGQGLQFLFEYFSETQRNKGNFPGRFSGRQFSNSRSEMNVSTLELGDSALYLCASSLSTGLAGELFFGEGSRLTVL.